This is a list of T cell receptor beta chains from one sample in a study of blood T cell repertoires in COVID-19. Generated by immunoSEQ multiplex PCR, the TCRdb table keeps only in-frame clones and is missing some. The data contain around 100,000 clones, about 91% of them seen just once; the ten biggest clones take up around 4%. The specimen was peripheral blood. The source of these receptors is a young man with acute or convalescent COVID-19. Each CDR3 is given with its conserved first and last residue. Fields, in order: CDR3 length, clone size, D gene, V gene, J gene, CDR3 protein, CDR3 DNA. D genes are given only for firm matches. Clone sizes are given selectively: once, few, many, or a class where the clone is expanded.

15	-	-	TRBV18	TRBJ1-1	CASSPSGGRVTEAFF	TGTGCCAGCTCACCTTCGGGGGGGAGGGTTACTGAAGCTTTCTTT
14	-	-	TRBV2	TRBJ1-5	CASSETASNQPQHF	TGTGCCAGCAGTGAGACAGCTAGCAATCAGCCCCAGCATTTT
13	-	-	TRBV6-5	TRBJ2-7	CASSYTGTYEQYF	TGTGCCAGCAGTTACACAGGCACCTACGAGCAGTACTTC
18	-	TRBD1	TRBV5-1	TRBJ1-2	CASSLAGAKPGQGDGYTF	TGCGCCAGCAGCTTGGCCGGCGCGAAACCGGGACAGGGGGATGGCTACACCTTC
12	-	-	TRBV21-1	TRBJ1-1	CASRVENTEAFF	TGTGCCAGCAGGGTAGAGAACACTGAAGCTTTCTTT
15	-	-	TRBV27	TRBJ1-2	CASSLSGSYLYGYTF	TGTGCCAGCAGTTTATCGGGCAGTTACCTCTATGGCTACACCTTC
14	-	-	TRBV7-6	TRBJ2-2	CASSLGPATGELFF	TGTGCCAGCAGCTTAGGGCCTGCCACCGGGGAGCTGTTTTTT
16	once	TRBD1	TRBV19	TRBJ2-1	CATHSGQGRSYNEQFF	TGTGCCACCCACTCCGGACAGGGGCGATCCTACAATGAGCAGTTCTTC
18	-	TRBD2	TRBV5-1	TRBJ2-5	CASSLEGLAGGYQETQYF	TGCGCCAGCAGCTTGGAAGGACTAGCGGGGGGGTACCAAGAGACCCAGTACTTC
15	-	TRBD2	TRBV9	TRBJ2-2	CASSILAEGTGELFF	TGTGCCAGCAGCATACTAGCGGAGGGCACCGGGGAGCTGTTTTTT
16	-	TRBD1	TRBV5-6	TRBJ1-2	CASSLVSWGQGDGYTF	TGTGCCAGCAGCTTGGTATCTTGGGGACAGGGTGATGGCTACACCTTC
12	few	TRBD1	TRBV5-4	TRBJ1-2	CASSRQGGGYTF	TGTGCCAGCAGCCGACAGGGCGGGGGCTACACCTTC
15	-	-	TRBV18	TRBJ1-2	CASSPRQGPYYGYTF	TGTGCCAGCTCACCACGTCAGGGGCCCTACTATGGCTACACCTTC
15	-	TRBD2	TRBV5-1	TRBJ2-7	CASSWMLAGDYEQYF	TGCGCCAGCAGCTGGATGTTGGCGGGAGACTACGAGCAGTACTTC
21	-	TRBD1	TRBV6-2/TRBV6-3	TRBJ1-6	CASSYSRRGGQVNFYNSPLHF	TGTGCCAGCAGTTACTCGAGGCGTGGGGGACAGGTGAACTTTTATAATTCACCCCTCCACTTT
11	-	TRBD1	TRBV20-1	TRBJ1-2	CSARTGNGYTF	TGCAGTGCTAGGACAGGGAACGGCTACACCTTC
16	-	TRBD1	TRBV6-6	TRBJ2-7	CASSHRDRDHIYEQYF	TGTGCCAGCAGCCACCGGGACAGGGACCATATCTACGAGCAGTACTTC
15	-	TRBD1	TRBV3-1/TRBV3-2	TRBJ1-2	CASSQGQGADYGYTF	TGTGCCAGCAGCCAAGGACAGGGGGCAGACTATGGCTACACCTTC
17	-	-	TRBV21-1	TRBJ1-4	CASSNSHHTGGKEKLFF	TGTGCCAGCAGCAATTCCCATCACACAGGGGGCAAAGAAAAACTGTTTTTT
16	-	-	TRBV18	TRBJ2-2	CASSPPRKKSNGELFF	TGTGCCAGCTCACCACCGAGGAAGAAGAGTAACGGGGAGCTGTTTTTT
15	-	-	TRBV3-1/TRBV3-2	TRBJ2-3	CASSPGEDRTDTQYF	TGTGCCAGCAGCCCAGGGGAGGACAGGACAGATACGCAGTATTTT
15	-	-	TRBV10-3	TRBJ1-2	CAISESWLLRSGYTF	TGTGCCATCAGTGAGAGTTGGCTCCTGAGGAGTGGCTACACCTTC
14	-	TRBD1	TRBV7-9	TRBJ2-4	CASSSGTGNNIQYF	TGTGCCAGCAGCTCCGGGACAGGGAATAACATTCAGTACTTC
12	-	-	TRBV30	TRBJ1-5	CAWSSSNQPQHF	TGTGCCTGGAGCTCTAGCAATCAGCCCCAGCATTTT
14	once	-	TRBV19	TRBJ1-1	CASSIGRFNTEAFF	TGTGCCAGTAGTATAGGCAGGTTCAACACTGAAGCTTTCTTT
16	-	-	TRBV9	TRBJ2-1	CASSVAERDWYNEQFF	TGTGCCAGCAGCGTAGCCGAGAGGGACTGGTACAATGAGCAGTTCTTC
16	-	TRBD1	TRBV9	TRBJ2-2	CASSVEDRGGTGELFF	TGTGCCAGCAGCGTAGAGGACAGGGGAGGGACCGGGGAGCTGTTTTTT
15	-	-	TRBV19	TRBJ1-5	CASSIRGPTNQPQHF	TGTGCCAGTAGTATTCGGGGTCCCACTAATCAGCCCCAGCATTTT
15	-	TRBD2	TRBV9	TRBJ2-3	CASSSGTSGTDTQYF	TGTGCCAGCAGCTCCGGGACTAGCGGCACAGATACGCAGTATTTT
17	-	-	TRBV12-2	TRBJ2-2	CASRHLLKLARSGGLFF	TGTGCAAGTCGCCACCTCCTTAAACTAGCAAGATCCGGGGGGCTGTTTTTT
15	once	TRBD1	TRBV6-2/TRBV6-3	TRBJ1-5	CASSYAGQGINPQHF	TGTGCCAGCAGTTATGCGGGACAGGGGATTAACCCCCAGCATTTT
17	once	TRBD1	TRBV29-1	TRBJ1-3	CSVEMGTGFSSGNTIYF	TGCAGCGTTGAAATGGGGACAGGGTTCAGCTCTGGAAACACCATATATTTT
14	-	-	TRBV5-6	TRBJ1-1	CASRYWGEYTEAFF	TGTGCCAGCAGGTATTGGGGGGAGTACACTGAAGCTTTCTTT
14	-	-	TRBV27	TRBJ2-1	CASSLSAGGNEQFF	TGTGCCAGCAGTTTATCGGCCGGGGGCAATGAGCAGTTCTTC
16	-	TRBD2	TRBV7-2	TRBJ2-1	CASSLEGGLVWNEQFF	TGTGCCAGCAGCTTAGAGGGAGGACTAGTCTGGAATGAGCAGTTCTTC
15	-	TRBD1	TRBV6-5	TRBJ2-5	CASSNTGALQETQYF	TGTGCCAGCAGTAATACAGGGGCACTTCAAGAGACCCAGTACTTC
15	-	TRBD1	TRBV9	TRBJ1-6	CASSVGGGGNSPLHF	TGTGCCAGCAGCGTAGGAGGGGGCGGTAATTCACCCCTCCACTTT